The next 22 T cell receptor beta chains were all read from a single sample in a study of cytomegalovirus exposure and HLA in healthy donors. The PCR had 60 Vbeta and 13 Jbeta primers. Libraries were prepared by immunoSEQ multiplex PCR; TCRdb keeps only in-frame clonotypes and omits some of them. The repertoire consists of roughly 110,000 clones, with around 77% occurring once and the leading ten covering approximately 4.2%. Sample: PBMCs. The receptor source for this set is a male donor in good health and CMV-seronegative.

The chain carries TRBV5-6 and TRBJ2-4; 11 positions agree with TRBD2. The V gene's germline CDR1 is SGHDT and CDR2 YYEEEE. The CDR3 is 14 amino acids. V lost 0 bases and J lost 9; bases outside the gene matches: 2. The CDR3 coding sequence is TGTGCCAGCAGCTTGGGCCTAGCGGGAGGCATTCAGTACTTC. Translation: CASSLGLAGGIQYF.

The rearrangement uses TRBV5-6 and TRBJ2-7; 12 bases agree with TRBD1. The CDR3 sequence is 14 residues long. The J segment lost 5 bases and the V segment lost 4 bases, leaving 4 bases of the junction unmatched. Germline loops: CDR1 SGHDT, CDR2 YYEEEE. The CDR3 DNA reads as TGTGCCAGCAGCCCCGGGACAGGGGGCCACGAGCAGTACTTC. Its translation is CASSPGTGGHEQYF.

The genes are TRBV6-6 and TRBJ2-3; 9 bases fit TRBD2. This CDR3 region has 15 residues. The germline V gene has CDR1 MNHNY and CDR2 SVGAGI (reference sequence). The V segment lost 2 bases and the J segment 2 bases; nucleotides outside the gene matches: 2. DNA of the CDR3: TGTGCCAGCAGTTACGGCGGGAGGGCCACAGATACGCAGTATTTT. This translates into CASSYGGRATDTQYF.

This clone was recorded only once. The J gene is TRBJ2-7, the V gene TRBV11-2, with 7 nucleotides matching TRBD2. V shed 4 bases, J shed 3 bases, and the junction held 9 bases outside the gene matches. The germline V gene encodes CDR1 SGHAT and CDR2 FQNNGV. The CDR3 totals 15 residues. The chain's CDR3 is CASSSLSTSVYEQYF. The DNA for the CDR3 is TGTGCCAGCAGCTCCCTCTCTACTAGCGTCTACGAGCAGTACTTC.

This clone was seen only a few times. This chain connects TRBV6-5 to TRBJ2-7; 14 positions match TRBD2. The CDR3 spans 16 residues. Per the germline V gene, CDR1 is MNHEY and CDR2 is SVGAGI. V shed 2 bases, J shed 2 bases, and the junction held 2 bases outside the gene matches. The CDR3 reads CASSYGTSGRTYEQYF. CDR3 nucleotides: TGTGCCAGCAGTTACGGGACTAGCGGGAGAACCTACGAGCAGTACTTC.

This chain joins TRBV9 and TRBJ2-7, with 8 positions matching TRBD2. Trimming took 0 bases from V and 1 from J; bases not matched to a gene: 6. Germline loops: CDR1 SGDLS, CDR2 YYNGEE. This CDR3 has 16 residues. The CDR3 protein is CASSVEERERSYEQYF. As DNA, the CDR3 is TGTGCCAGCAGCGTAGAGGAGCGGGAGAGGTCCTACGAGCAGTACTTC. Combining the CDR3 with reference TRBV9 and TRBJ2-7 gives the whole variable domain DSGVTQTPKHLITATGQRVTLRCSPRSGDLSVYWYQQSLDQGLQFLIQYYNGEERAKGNILERFSAQQFPDLHSELNLSSLELGDSALYFCASSVEERERSYEQYFGPGTRLTVT.

The chain couples TRBV6-1 to TRBJ2-1; TRBD2 might be the D (5 bases). CDR1 and CDR2 from the germline V gene are MNHNS and SASEGT. V dropped 1 base and J dropped 8 bases, with 21 bases sitting between them. CDR3 length equals 17 residues. CDR3 DNA: TGTGCCAGCAGTGAAGGGCGGCAGTGGAGACTATTCGATGAGCAGTTCTTC. The encoded protein is CASSEGRQWRLFDEQFF.

This clone was detected once. The rearrangement links TRBV10-3 to TRBJ2-6, with D maybe TRBD1 (6 bases). V lost 6 bases and J 0 bases, leaving 15 bases between the germline ends. Per germline, CDR1 ENHRY and CDR2 SYGVKD. This CDR3 is built from 17 residues. CDR3 protein: CAIRPSTGPSGANVLTF. CDR3 in DNA: TGTGCCATCAGACCGTCCACAGGGCCCTCTGGGGCCAACGTCCTGACTTTC.

This chain uses TRBV27 with TRBJ1-6; D is unresolved. The CDR3 extends over 16 amino acids. The germline V and J ends were trimmed by 3 bases and 0 bases, with 9 bases remaining between them. Germline CDR1 reads MNHEY; CDR2 reads SMNVEV (reference sequence). The DNA of the CDR3 is TGTGCCAGCAGTTTCTACCTTAGCTCCTATAATTCACCCCTCCACTTT. Its translation is CASSFYLSSYNSPLHF.

This clone was found once. The V gene is TRBV15, the J gene TRBJ1-2; TRBD1 matches at 8 bases. V was pared by 1 base and J by 1 base, with 5 bases of the junction left unmatched. The CDR3 runs to 16 residues. Germline V CDR1 and CDR2: LNHNV, YYDKDF (reference sequence). CDR3 in amino acids: CATSRAGGEDNYGYTF. CDR3 DNA: TGTGCCACCAGCAGAGCAGGGGGCGAAGATAACTATGGCTACACCTTC.

The chain has TRBV5-4 and TRBJ2-5; 9 nucleotides line up with TRBD1. Germline CDR1 and CDR2: SGHNT and YYREEE (reference sequence). J was trimmed by 5 bases and V by 5 bases; bases with no gene match: 7. CDR3 length equals 14 residues. The CDR3 reads CASREQGAVETQYF. The CDR3 DNA follows: TGTGCCAGCAGGGAACAGGGGGCAGTGGAGACCCAGTACTTC.

The genes are TRBV6-6 and TRBJ2-1; no firm D call. The CDR3 covers 14 residues. The V end lost 5 bases, the J end lost 8 bases, and 16 bases lay between the germline ends. Germline V lookup: CDR1 MNHNY, CDR2 SVGAGI (reference sequence). The CDR3 region has the DNA TGTGCCAGCAGTCCCCTCGTAAAGAGGCATGAGCAGTTCTTC. This gives the protein CASSPLVKRHEQFF.

J is TRBJ2-1 and V is TRBV5-1; 11 bases line up with TRBD1. V trimming: 8 bases; J trimming: 8 bases; junction bases outside the gene matches: 12. This CDR3 comprises 15 residues. Germline CDR1 reads SGHRS; CDR2 reads YFSETQ. The CDR3 protein is CASKWTGGISYEQFF. The CDR3 region has the DNA TGCGCCAGTAAATGGACAGGGGGCATTTCATATGAGCAGTTCTTC.

This sequence joins TRBV7-3 and TRBJ2-7, with TRBD1 matching over 8 bases. Unmatched junction bases numbered 5, after V lost 1 base and J lost 3 bases. This CDR3 is 15 amino acids long. Germline CDR1 SGHTA, CDR2 FQGTGA. The CDR3 loop is CASSLRGTGVYEQYF. The CDR3 DNA reads TGTGCCAGCAGCTTAAGGGGGACAGGAGTCTACGAGCAGTACTTC.

This clone turned up a few times. This chain's CDR3 is CASSETGSGANVLTF. CDR3 in DNA: TGTGCCAGCAGTGAGACAGGGTCTGGGGCCAACGTCCTGACTTTC. V usage is TRBV6-1 and J usage is TRBJ2-6, with TRBD1 identical over 7 bases. J was trimmed by 1 base and V by 3 bases; bases with no gene match: 0. Germline V gene sequence: CDR1 MNHNS, CDR2 SASEGT. This CDR3 spans 15 amino acids.

This sequence joins TRBV11-2 and TRBJ2-2, with TRBD2 matching 10 bases. CDR1 and CDR2 (germline): SGHAT, FQNNGV. The CDR3 covers 17 residues. Trimming took 4 bases from V and 5 from J; bases not matched to a gene: 10. CDR3 coding DNA: TGTGCCAGCAGCTCCCTCTTTAGCGGGAGGAAGACCGGGGAGCTGTTTTTT. This encodes CASSSLFSGRKTGELFF.

The J gene is TRBJ2-7, the V gene TRBV10-1; D may be TRBD2 (5 bases). The CDR3 extends over 13 amino acids. The V end lost 5 bases, the J end lost 0 bases, and 8 bases lay between the germline ends. The germline V gene encodes CDR1 WNHNN and CDR2 SYGVQD (reference sequence). This chain's CDR3 is CASSRTGSYEQYF. CDR3 nucleotides: TGCGCCAGCAGTCGGACTGGCTCCTACGAGCAGTACTTC.

This clone is a singleton in its sample. The rearrangement joins TRBV7-9 to TRBJ2-5; weak D call: TRBD1 (6 bases). Germline assignment: CDR1 SEHNR and CDR2 FQNEAQ (reference sequence). The CDR3 is 18 amino acids. The V end lost 4 bases, the J end lost 5 bases, and 26 bases lay between the germline ends. The CDR3 DNA reads as TGTGCCAGCAGCTCCTGGACCGGACAGAGTAAGGGTGCTGAGACCCAGTACTTC. Encoded protein: CASSSWTGQSKGAETQYF.

This chain connects TRBV10-3 to TRBJ2-5; 12 bases align to TRBD2. The germline V gene has CDR1 ENHRY and CDR2 SYGVKD. V dropped 10 bases and J dropped 5; count of bases not matched to a gene: 17. The CDR3 sequence is 17 residues long. DNA of the CDR3: TGTGCCACCATCCGGGACCTAGCGGGAGGGTCGCGGGAGACCCAGTACTTC. As protein: CATIRDLAGGSRETQYF.

The rearrangement links TRBV28 to TRBJ2-5, with a possible D match to TRBD2 (6 bases). The ends were cut back, 6 bases at V and 2 bases at J, with 19 bases in the middle. The V gene's germline CDR1 is MDHEN and CDR2 SYDVKM. This CDR3 is 16 amino acids long. The CDR3: CASSPGTLGGQETQYF. As DNA, the CDR3 is TGTGCCAGCAGCCCCGGGACTCTCGGAGGGCAAGAGACCCAGTACTTC. Full variable domain (outside the CDR3, taken from reference TRBV28 and TRBJ2-5): DVKVTQSSRYLVKRTGEKVFLECVQDMDHENMFWYRQDPGLGLRLIYFSYDVKMKEKGDIPEGYSVSREKKERFSLILESASTNQTSMYLCASSPGTLGGQETQYFGPGTRLLVL.

This chain joins TRBV5-1 and TRBJ2-7, with D possibly being TRBD1 (6 bases). Trimming took 3 bases from V and 3 from J, leaving 16 bases between them. The V gene's germline CDR1 is SGHRS and CDR2 YFSETQ. This CDR3 is 15 amino acids long. The CDR3 spells CASSSDVAGVYEQYF. The CDR3 coding sequence is TGCGCCAGCAGCTCCGATGTCGCAGGGGTCTACGAGCAGTACTTC.

The chain recombines TRBV7-9 with TRBJ2-5; 10 bases align to TRBD2. The germline CDR1 and CDR2 sequences are SEHNR and FQNEAQ (reference sequence). V dropped 5 bases and J dropped 2; count of bases not matched to a gene: 2. CDR3 size: 14 residues. CDR3 protein: CASSMTSGQETQYF. The CDR3 nucleotides read TGTGCCAGCAGCATGACTAGCGGGCAAGAGACCCAGTACTTC.